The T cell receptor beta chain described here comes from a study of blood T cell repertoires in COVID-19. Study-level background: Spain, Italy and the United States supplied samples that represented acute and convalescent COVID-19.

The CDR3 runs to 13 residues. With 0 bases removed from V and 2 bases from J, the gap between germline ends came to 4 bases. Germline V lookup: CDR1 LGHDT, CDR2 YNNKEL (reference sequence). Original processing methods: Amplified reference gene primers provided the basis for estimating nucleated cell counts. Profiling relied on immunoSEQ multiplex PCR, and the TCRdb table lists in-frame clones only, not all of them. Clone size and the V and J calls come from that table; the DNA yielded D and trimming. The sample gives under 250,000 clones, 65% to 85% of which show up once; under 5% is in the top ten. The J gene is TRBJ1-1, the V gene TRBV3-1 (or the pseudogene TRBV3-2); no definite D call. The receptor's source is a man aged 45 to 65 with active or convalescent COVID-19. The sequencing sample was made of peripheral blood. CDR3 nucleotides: TGTGCCAGCAGCCAAGATCTTAACACTGAAGCTTTCTTT. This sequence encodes CASSQDLNTEAFF.